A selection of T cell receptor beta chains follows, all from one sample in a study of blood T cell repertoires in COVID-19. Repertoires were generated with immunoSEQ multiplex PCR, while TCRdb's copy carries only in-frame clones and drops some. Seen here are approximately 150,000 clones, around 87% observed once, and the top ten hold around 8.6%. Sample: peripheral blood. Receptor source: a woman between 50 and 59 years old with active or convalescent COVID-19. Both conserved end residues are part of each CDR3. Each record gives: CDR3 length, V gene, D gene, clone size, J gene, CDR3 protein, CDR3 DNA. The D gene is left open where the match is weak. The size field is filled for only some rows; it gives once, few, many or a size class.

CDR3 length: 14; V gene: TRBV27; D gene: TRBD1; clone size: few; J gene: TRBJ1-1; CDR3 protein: CASTETGRNTEAFF; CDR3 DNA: TGTGCCAGCACCGAGACAGGGAGGAACACTGAAGCTTTCTTT
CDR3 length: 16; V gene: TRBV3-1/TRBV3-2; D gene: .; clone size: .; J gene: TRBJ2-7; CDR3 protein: CASSPSLQGRTYEQYF; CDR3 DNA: TGTGCCAGCAGCCCAAGCCTACAGGGGAGGACCTACGAGCAGTACTTC
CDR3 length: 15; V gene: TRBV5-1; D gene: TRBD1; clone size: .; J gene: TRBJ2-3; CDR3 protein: CASSFRDRDTDTQYF; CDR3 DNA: TGCGCCAGCAGCTTCAGGGACAGGGACACAGATACGCAGTATTTT
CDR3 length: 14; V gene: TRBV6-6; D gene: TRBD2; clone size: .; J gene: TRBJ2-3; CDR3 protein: CAGAGGDSTDTQYF; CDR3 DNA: TGTGCCGGCGCCGGGGGGGACAGCACAGATACGCAGTATTTT
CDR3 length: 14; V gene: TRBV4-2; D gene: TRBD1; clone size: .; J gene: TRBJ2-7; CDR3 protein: CASSPGQGIHEQYF; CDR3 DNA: TGTGCCAGCAGCCCAGGACAGGGGATCCACGAGCAGTACTTC
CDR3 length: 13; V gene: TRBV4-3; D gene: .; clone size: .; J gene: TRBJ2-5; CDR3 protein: CASSRRRQETQYF; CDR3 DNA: TGCGCCAGCAGCCGGCGGCGGCAAGAGACCCAGTACTTC
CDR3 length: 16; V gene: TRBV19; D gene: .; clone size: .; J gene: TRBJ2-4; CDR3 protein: CASSPGLLVAKNIQYF; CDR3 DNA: TGTGCCAGTAGCCCGGGACTTTTGGTAGCCAAAAACATTCAGTACTTC
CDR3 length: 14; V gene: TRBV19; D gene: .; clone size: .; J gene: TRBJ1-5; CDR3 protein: CASSIRQENQPQHF; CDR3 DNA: TGTGCCAGTAGTATACGTCAGGAAAATCAGCCCCAGCATTTT
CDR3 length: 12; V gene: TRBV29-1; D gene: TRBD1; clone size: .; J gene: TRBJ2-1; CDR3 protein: CSWTGLYNEQFF; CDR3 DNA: TGCAGCTGGACAGGTTTGTACAATGAGCAGTTCTTC
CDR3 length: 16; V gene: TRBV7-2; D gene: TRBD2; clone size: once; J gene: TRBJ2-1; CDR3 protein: CASSLAAGGPYNEQFF; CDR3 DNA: TGTGCCAGCAGCTTAGCGGCGGGGGGGCCCTACAATGAGCAGTTCTTC
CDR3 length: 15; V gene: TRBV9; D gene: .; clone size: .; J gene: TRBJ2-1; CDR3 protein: CASSVGRGTYNEQFF; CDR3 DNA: TGTGCCAGCAGCGTAGGGAGGGGAACCTACAATGAGCAGTTCTTC
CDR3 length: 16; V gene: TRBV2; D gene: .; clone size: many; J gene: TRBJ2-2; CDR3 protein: CASSEIVQGNTGELFF; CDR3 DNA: TGTGCCAGCAGTGAAATCGTCCAGGGGAACACCGGGGAGCTGTTTTTT
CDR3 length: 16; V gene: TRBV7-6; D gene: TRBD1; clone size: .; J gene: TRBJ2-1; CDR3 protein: CASSSPGTGSYNEQFF; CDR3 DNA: TGTGCCAGCAGCTCCCCCGGGACAGGGTCCTACAATGAGCAGTTCTTC
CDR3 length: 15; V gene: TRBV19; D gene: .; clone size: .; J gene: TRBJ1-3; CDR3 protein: CASSSDRDSGNTIYF; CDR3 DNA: TGTGCCAGTAGTTCTGACAGAGACTCTGGAAACACCATATATTTT
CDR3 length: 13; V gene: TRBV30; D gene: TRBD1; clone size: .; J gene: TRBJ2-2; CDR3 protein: CASNGQGARELFF; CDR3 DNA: TGTGCCTCGAATGGACAGGGGGCTAGGGAGCTGTTTTTT
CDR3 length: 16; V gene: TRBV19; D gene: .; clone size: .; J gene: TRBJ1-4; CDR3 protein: CASSIVYFATNEKLFF; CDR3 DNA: TGTGCCAGTAGTATAGTGTACTTTGCAACTAATGAAAAACTGTTTTTT
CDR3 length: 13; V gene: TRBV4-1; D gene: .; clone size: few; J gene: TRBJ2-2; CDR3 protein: CASSSVSVGELFF; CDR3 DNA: TGCGCCAGCAGCTCGGTATCGGTGGGGGAGCTGTTTTTT
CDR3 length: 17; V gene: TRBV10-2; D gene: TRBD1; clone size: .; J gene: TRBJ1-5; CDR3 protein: CASSDYPGGSINQPQHF; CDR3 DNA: TGCGCCAGCAGCGATTATCCAGGGGGCTCAATCAATCAGCCCCAGCATTTT
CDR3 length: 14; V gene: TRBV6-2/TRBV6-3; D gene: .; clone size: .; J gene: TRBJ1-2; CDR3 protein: CASSYGGLANGYTF; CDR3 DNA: TGTGCCAGCAGTTATGGCGGGCTCGCTAATGGCTACACCTTC
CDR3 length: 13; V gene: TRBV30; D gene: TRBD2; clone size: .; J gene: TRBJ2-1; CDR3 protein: CAWALAGHNEQFF; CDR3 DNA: TGTGCCTGGGCTCTAGCGGGGCACAATGAGCAGTTCTTC
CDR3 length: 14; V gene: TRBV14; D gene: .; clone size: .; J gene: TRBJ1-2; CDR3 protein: CASSQEVRRHGYTF; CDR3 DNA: TGTGCCAGCAGCCAAGAGGTCAGGCGACATGGCTACACCTTC
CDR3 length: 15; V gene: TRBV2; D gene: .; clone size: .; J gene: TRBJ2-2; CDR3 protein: CASSESGMHTGELFF; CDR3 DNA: TGTGCCAGCAGTGAGTCGGGGATGCACACCGGGGAGCTGTTTTTT
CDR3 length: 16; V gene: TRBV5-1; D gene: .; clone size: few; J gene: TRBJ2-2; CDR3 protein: CASSLVQGSDTGELFF; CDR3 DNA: TGCGCCAGCAGCTTGGTTCAAGGGAGCGACACCGGGGAGCTGTTTTTT
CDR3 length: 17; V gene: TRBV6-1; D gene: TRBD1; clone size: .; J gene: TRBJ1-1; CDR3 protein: CASSVLQGSTANTEAFF; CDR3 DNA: TGTGCCAGCAGTGTACTACAGGGGTCCACAGCGAACACTGAAGCTTTCTTT
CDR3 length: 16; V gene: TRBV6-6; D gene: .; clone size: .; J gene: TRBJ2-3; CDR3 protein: CASSYSSSLSTDTQYF; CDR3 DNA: TGTGCCAGCAGTTACTCATCTAGCCTAAGCACAGATACGCAGTATTTT
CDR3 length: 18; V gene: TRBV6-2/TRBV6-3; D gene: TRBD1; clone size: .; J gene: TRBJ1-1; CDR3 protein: CASSFRLVGRGSYTEAFF; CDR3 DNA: TGTGCCAGCAGTTTCCGACTTGTGGGCAGGGGGTCGTACACTGAAGCTTTCTTT
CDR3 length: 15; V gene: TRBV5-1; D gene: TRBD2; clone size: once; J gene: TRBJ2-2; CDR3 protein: CASSRGVVGTGELFF; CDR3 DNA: TGCGCCAGCAGTCGGGGGGTGGTCGGCACCGGGGAGCTGTTTTTT
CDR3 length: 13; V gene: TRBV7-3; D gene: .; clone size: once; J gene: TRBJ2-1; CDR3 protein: CASSRTGDGEQFF; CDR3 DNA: TGTGCCAGCAGCCGGACGGGGGATGGTGAGCAGTTCTTC
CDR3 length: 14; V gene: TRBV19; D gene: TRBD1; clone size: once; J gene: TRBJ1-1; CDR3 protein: CVSSQDRGADEAFF; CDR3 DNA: TGTGTCAGTAGTCAAGACAGGGGGGCTGATGAAGCTTTCTTT
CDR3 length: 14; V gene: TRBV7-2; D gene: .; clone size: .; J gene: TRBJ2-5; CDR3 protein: CASSKQGSSETQYF; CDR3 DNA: TGTGCCAGCAGCAAACAGGGTTCATCAGAGACCCAGTACTTC
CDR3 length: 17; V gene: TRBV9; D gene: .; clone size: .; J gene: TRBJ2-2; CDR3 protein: CASSVVFGGSNTGELFF; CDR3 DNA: TGTGCCAGCAGCGTAGTCTTCGGGGGATCGAACACCGGGGAGCTGTTTTTT
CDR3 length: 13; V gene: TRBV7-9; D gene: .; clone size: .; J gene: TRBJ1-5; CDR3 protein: CASSLDGNQPQHF; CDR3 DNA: TGTGCCAGCAGCTTAGACGGTAATCAGCCCCAGCATTTT
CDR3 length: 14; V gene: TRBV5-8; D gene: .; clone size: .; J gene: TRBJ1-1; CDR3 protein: CASSLEGTMTEAFF; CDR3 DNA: TGTGCCAGCAGCTTGGAGGGGACAATGACTGAAGCTTTCTTT
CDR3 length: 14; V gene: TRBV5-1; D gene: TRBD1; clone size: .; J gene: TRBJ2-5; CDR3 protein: CASRGTGGRETQYF; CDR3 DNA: TGCGCCAGCAGAGGGACAGGGGGCAGGGAGACCCAGTACTTC
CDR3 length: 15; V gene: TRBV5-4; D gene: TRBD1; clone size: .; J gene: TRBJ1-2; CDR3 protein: CASRTGTGYNYGYTF; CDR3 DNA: TGTGCCAGCAGAACCGGGACAGGGTATAACTATGGCTACACCTTC
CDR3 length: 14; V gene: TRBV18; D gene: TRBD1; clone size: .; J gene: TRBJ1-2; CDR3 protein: CASSPRQGLDGYTF; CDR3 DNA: TGTGCCAGCTCACCAAGACAGGGGTTAGACGGCTACACCTTC
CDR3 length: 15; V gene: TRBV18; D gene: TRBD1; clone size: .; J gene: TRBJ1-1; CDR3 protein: CASSPQGQGGTEAFF; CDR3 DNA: TGTGCCAGCTCACCCCAGGGACAGGGGGGGACTGAAGCTTTCTTT
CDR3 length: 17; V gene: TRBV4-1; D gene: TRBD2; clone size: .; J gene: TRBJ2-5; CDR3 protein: CASSPRTSGGLGETQYF; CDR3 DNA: TGCGCCAGCAGCCCAAGGACTAGCGGGGGGTTAGGAGAGACCCAGTACTTC